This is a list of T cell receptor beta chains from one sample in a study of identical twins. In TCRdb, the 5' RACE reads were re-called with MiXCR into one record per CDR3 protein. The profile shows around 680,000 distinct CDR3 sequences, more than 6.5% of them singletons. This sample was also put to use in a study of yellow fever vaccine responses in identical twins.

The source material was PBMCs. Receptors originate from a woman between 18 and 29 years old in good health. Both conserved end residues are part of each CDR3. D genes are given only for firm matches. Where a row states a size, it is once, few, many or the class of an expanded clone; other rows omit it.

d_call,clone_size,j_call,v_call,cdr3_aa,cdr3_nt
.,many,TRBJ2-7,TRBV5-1,CASGESYEQYF,TGCGCCAGCGGGGAATCCTACGAGCAGTACTTC
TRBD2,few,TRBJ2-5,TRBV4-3,CASSQDMAGGQTQYF,TGCGCCAGCAGCCAAGATATGGCGGGAGGACAGACCCAGTACTTC
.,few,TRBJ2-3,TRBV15,CATSRGLPTDTQYF,TGTGCCACCAGCAGAGGGTTACCCACAGATACGCAGTATTTT
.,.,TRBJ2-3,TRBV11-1,CASSYPREPSELSTDTQYF,TGTGCCAGCAGCTATCCGAGGGAACCTAGCGAATTAAGCACAGATACGCAGTATTTT
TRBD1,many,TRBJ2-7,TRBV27,CASSFRQGPYEQYF,TGTGCCAGCAGTTTCCGACAGGGCCCCTACGAGCAGTACTTC
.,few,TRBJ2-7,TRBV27,CASRMRGGGSYEQYF,TGTGCCAGCAGGATGAGGGGGGGGGGCTCCTACGAGCAGTACTTC
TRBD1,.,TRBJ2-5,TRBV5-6,CASGPRDRGRETQYF,TGTGCCAGCGGCCCCCGGGACAGGGGGCGAGAGACCCAGTACTTC
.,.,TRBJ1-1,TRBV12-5,CASGSNTGTNTEAFF,TGTGCTAGTGGTTCGAACACAGGGACGAACACTGAAGCTTTCTTT
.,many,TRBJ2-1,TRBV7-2,CASSLVTGQGSKQFF,TGTGCCAGCAGCTTAGTCACTGGGCAGGGTTCTAAGCAGTTCTTC
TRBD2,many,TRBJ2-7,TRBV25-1,CASKRMGGYEQYF,TGTGCCAGCAAGAGAATGGGGGGGTACGAGCAGTACTTC
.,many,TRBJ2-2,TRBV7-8,CASSLNRNTGELFF,TGTGCCAGCAGCTTAAACAGGAACACCGGGGAGCTGTTTTTT
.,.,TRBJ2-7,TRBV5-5,CASSLMGSYHEQYF,TGTGCCAGCAGCTTGATGGGAAGCTATCACGAGCAGTACTTC
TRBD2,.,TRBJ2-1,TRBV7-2,CASSLGASGSNEQFF,TGTGCCAGCAGCTTAGGCGCTAGCGGGAGTAATGAGCAGTTCTTC
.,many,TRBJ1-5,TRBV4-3,CASSQDRDNNQPQHF,TGCGCCAGCAGCCAAGATCGGGACAACAATCAGCCCCAGCATTTT
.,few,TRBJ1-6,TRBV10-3,CAISESQELNSPLHF,TGTGCCATCAGTGAGTCCCAGGAACTAAATTCACCCCTCCACTTT
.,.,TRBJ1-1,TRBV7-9,CASSRKETEAFF,TGTGCCAGCAGCAGGAAGGAGACTGAAGCTTTCTTT
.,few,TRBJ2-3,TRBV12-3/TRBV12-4,CASTQGSGSTDTQYF,TGTGCCAGCACCCAGGGGAGCGGGAGCACAGATACGCAGTATTTT